This TCR beta chain emerged from a study of T cells in localized non-small cell lung cancer. With 1 base removed from V and 4 bases from J, the gap between germline ends came to 13 bases. The CDR3 totals 15 residues. The table came from immunoSEQ multiplex PCR; TCRdb's copy has only in-frame clones and leaves some out. The sample consists of fewer than 20,000 clones, roughly 90% of them appearing once. The specimen was peripheral blood, collected before any cancer treatment. This chain joins TRBV23-1 and TRBJ1-2; a possible D gene is TRBD1 (5 bases). TRBV23-1 qualifies as an ORF whose function is uncertain. This clonotype was sampled from a man aged 40 to 70 with stage I lung adenocarcinoma. This CDR3 reads CASSQFGGFPYGYTF. DNA of the CDR3: TGCGCCAGCAGTCAATTCGGGGGTTTTCCCTATGGCTACACCTTC.